The TCR beta chain described here comes from a study of naive and memory T cell subsets. As regards this clonotype: What it recognizes is unknown.

Two oligonucleotides, mixed equimolar, formed the beta constant-region primer covering TRBC1 and TRBC2. Four rounds of PCR amplified the ligated cDNA using nested alpha and beta constant-region primers plus SP2. One entry per CDR3 protein results from TCRdb running MiXCR on the UMI-ligation and nested PCR reads. The data contain around 100,000 distinct CDR3 sequences, 13% to 15% of them singletons. Points from the study as a whole: Possibly reflecting memory cells re-expressing CD45RA, a few larger clonotypes occurred in naive repertoires, especially CD8. A clonotype means one alpha or beta sequence, not an alpha/beta pair. In naive cells, over 95% of TCR sequences were seen only once.

This sequence was found in a human donor in good health. Input material: naive CD8+ T cells from blood.

The CDR3 loop reads CAISEGQEQETQYF. DNA of the CDR3: TGTGCCATCAGTGAGGGACAGGAGCAAGAGACCCAGTACTTC. The chain recombines TRBV10-3 with TRBJ2-5; 7 bases are shared with TRBD1. Germline CDR1 reads ENHRY; CDR2 reads SYGVKD. The J segment lost 2 bases and the V segment lost 2 bases, leaving 2 bases of the junction unmatched. CDR3 length: 14 amino acids.